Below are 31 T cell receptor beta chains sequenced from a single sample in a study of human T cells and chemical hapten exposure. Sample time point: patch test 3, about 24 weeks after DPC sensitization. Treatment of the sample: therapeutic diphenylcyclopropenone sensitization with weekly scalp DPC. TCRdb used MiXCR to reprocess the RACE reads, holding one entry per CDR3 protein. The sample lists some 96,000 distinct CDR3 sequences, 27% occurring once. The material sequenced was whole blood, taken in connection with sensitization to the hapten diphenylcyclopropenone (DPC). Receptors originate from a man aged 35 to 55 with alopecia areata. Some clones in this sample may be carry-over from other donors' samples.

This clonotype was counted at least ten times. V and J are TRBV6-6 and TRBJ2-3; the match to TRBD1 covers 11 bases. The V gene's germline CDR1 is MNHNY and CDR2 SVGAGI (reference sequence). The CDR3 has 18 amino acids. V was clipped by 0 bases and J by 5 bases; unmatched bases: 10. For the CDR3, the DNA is TGTGCCAGCAGTTACTCGGTGCCCCGGGACAGGGGGATAGATACGCAGTATTTT. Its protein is CASSYSVPRDRGIDTQYF.

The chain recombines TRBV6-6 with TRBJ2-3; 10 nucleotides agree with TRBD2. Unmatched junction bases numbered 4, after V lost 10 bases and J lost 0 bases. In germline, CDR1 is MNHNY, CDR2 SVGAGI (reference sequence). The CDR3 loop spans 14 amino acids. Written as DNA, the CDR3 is TGTGCCACCGGACTAGCGGCTAGCACAGATACGCAGTATTTT. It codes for CATGLAASTDTQYF.

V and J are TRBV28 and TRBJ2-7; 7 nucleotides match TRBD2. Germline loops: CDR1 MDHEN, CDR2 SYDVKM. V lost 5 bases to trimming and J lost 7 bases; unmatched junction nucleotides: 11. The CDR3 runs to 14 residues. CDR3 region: CASSTDGGSSEQYF. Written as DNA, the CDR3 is TGTGCCAGCAGTACCGATGGCGGGAGTTCGGAGCAGTACTTC. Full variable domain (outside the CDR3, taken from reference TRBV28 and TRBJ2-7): DVKVTQSSRYLVKRTGEKVFLECVQDMDHENMFWYRQDPGLGLRLIYFSYDVKMKEKGDIPEGYSVSREKKERFSLILESASTNQTSMYLCASSTDGGSSEQYFGPGTRLTVT.

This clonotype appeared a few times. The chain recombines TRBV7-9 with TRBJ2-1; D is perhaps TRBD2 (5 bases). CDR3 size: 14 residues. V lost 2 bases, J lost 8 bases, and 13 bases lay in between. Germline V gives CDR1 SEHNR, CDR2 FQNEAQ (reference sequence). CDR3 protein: CASSLSLASHEQFF. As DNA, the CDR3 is TGTGCCAGCAGCTTATCGCTAGCCTCCCATGAGCAGTTCTTC.

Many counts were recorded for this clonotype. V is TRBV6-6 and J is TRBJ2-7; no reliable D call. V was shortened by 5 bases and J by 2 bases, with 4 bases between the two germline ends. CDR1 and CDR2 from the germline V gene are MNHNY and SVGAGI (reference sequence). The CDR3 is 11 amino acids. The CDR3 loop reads CASSDPYEQYF. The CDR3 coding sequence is TGTGCCAGCAGTGACCCCTACGAGCAGTACTTC.

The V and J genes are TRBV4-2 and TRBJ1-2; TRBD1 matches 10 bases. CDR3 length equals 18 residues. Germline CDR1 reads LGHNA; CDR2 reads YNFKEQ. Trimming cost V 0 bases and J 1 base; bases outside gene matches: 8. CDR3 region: CASSQDRGTGDGNYGYTF. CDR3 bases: TGTGCCAGCAGCCAAGATAGGGGGACAGGGGATGGTAACTATGGCTACACCTTC.

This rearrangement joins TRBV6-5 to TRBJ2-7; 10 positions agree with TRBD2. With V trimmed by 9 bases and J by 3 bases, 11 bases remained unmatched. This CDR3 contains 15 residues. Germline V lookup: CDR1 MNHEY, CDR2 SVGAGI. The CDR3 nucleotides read TGTGCCAGTAGACCGGGACTAGCGAATTTCTACGAGCAGTACTTC. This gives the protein CASRPGLANFYEQYF.

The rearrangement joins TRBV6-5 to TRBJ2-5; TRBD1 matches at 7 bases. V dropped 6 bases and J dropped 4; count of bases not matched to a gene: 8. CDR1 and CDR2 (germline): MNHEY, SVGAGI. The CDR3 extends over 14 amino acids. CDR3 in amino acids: CASRPRQGRETQYF. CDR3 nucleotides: TGTGCCAGCAGACCCCGACAGGGAAGAGAGACCCAGTACTTC.

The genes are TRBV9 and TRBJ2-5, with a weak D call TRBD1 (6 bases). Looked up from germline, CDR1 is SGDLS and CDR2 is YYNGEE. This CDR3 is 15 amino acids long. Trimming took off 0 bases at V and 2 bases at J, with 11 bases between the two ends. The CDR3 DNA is TGTGCCAGCAGCGTAGTGACAGGTCCACAAGAGACCCAGTACTTC. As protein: CASSVVTGPQETQYF.

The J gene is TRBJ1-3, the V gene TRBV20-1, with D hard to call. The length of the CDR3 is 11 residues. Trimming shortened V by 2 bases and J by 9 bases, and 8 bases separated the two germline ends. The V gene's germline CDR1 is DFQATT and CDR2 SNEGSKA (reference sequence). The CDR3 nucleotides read TGCAGTGCTAGAAAAGCAGGCACCATATATTTT. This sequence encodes CSARKAGTIYF.

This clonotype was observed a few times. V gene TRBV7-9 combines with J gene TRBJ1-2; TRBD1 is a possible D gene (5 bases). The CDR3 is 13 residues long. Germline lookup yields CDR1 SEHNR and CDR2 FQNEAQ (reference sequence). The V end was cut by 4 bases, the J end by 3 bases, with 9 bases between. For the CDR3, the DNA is TGTGCCAGCAGCTCCGACAGCTACTATGGCTACACCTTC. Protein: CASSSDSYYGYTF. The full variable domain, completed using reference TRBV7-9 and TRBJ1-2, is DTGVSQNPRHKITKRGQNVTFRCDPISEHNRLYWYRQTLGQGPEFLTYFQNEAQLEKSRLLSDRFSAERPKGSFSTLEIQRTEQGDSAMYLCASSSDSYYGYTFGSGTRLTVV.

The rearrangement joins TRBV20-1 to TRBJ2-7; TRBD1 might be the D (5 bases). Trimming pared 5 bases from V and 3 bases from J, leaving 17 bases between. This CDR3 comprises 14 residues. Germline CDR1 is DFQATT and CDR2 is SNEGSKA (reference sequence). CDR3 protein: CSASADLTVYEQYF. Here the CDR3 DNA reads TGCAGTGCTTCTGCCGACCTGACAGTCTACGAGCAGTACTTC.

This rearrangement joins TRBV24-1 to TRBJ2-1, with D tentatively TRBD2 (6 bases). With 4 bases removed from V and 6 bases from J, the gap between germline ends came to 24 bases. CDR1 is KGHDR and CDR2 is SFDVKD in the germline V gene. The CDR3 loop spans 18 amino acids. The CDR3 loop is CATSDPLPGSRKSNEQFF. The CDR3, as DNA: TGTGCCACCAGTGACCCATTGCCCGGGAGTAGGAAGAGCAATGAGCAGTTCTTC.

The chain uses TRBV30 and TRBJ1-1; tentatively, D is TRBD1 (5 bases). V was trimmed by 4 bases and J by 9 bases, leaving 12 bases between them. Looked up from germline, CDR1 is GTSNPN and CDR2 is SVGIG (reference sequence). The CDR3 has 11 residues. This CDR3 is CAWTGDLQAFF. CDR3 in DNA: TGTGCCTGGACTGGGGACCTGCAAGCTTTCTTT.

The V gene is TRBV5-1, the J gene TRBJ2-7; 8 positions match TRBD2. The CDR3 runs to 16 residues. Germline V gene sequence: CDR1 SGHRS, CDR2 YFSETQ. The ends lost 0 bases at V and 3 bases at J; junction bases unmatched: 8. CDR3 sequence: CASSLALAGGRYEQYF. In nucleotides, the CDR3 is TGCGCCAGCAGCTTGGCCCTAGCGGGCGGCCGCTACGAGCAGTACTTC.

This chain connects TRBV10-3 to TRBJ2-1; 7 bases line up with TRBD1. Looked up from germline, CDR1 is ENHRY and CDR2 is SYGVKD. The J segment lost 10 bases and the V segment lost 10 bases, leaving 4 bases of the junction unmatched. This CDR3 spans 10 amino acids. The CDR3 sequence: CASGQVEQFF. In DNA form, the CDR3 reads TGTGCCAGTGGACAGGTGGAGCAGTTCTTC.

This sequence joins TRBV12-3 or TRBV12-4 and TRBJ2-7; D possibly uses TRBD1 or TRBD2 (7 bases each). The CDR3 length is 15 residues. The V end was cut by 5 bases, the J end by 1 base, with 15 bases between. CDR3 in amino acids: CASSPQGGLSYEQYF. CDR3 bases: TGTGCCAGCAGTCCTCAGGGGGGGCTTTCCTACGAGCAGTACTTC.

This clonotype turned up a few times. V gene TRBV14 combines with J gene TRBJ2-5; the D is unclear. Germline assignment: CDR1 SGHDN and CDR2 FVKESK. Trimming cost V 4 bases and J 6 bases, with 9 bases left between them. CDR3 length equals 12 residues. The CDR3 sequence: CASSRPKQTQYF. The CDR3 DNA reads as TGTGCCAGCAGCCGACCCAAGCAGACCCAGTACTTC.

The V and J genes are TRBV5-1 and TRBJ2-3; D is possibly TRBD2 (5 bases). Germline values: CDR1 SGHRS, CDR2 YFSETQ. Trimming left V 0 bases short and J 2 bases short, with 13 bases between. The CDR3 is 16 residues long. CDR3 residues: CASSLEGRTHTDTQYF. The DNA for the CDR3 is TGCGCCAGCAGCTTGGAAGGGAGAACACACACAGATACGCAGTATTTT.

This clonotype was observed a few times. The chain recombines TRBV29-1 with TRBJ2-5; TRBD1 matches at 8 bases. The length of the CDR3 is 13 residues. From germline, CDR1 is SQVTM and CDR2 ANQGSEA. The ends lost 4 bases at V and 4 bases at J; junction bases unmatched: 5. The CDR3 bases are TGCAGCGTTGGAACAGGGGGAGGAGAGACCCAGTACTTC. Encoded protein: CSVGTGGGETQYF. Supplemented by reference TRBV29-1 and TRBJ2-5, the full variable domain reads SAVISQKPSRDICQRGTSLTIQCQVDSQVTMMFWYRQQPGQSLTLIATANQGSEATYESGFVIDKFPISRPNLTFSTLTVSNMSPEDSSIYLCSVGTGGGETQYFGPGTRLLVL.

The CDR3, as DNA: TGCGCCAGCAGCCGCCAGGAGAGCACTGACGAGCAGTACTTC. This encodes CASSRQESTDEQYF. The chain combines TRBV5-1 with TRBJ2-7, with no clear D. The V and J ends lost 4 bases and 5 bases respectively, with 16 bases between them. The CDR3 extends over 14 amino acids. Germline V gene data show CDR1 as SGHRS and CDR2 as YFSETQ.

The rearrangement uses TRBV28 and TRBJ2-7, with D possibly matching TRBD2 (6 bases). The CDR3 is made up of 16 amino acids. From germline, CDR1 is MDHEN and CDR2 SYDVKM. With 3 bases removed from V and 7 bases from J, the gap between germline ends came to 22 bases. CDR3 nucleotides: TGTGCCAGCAGTTTCCACTCGAGGGACTCTTTGGTGGAGCAGTACTTC. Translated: CASSFHSRDSLVEQYF. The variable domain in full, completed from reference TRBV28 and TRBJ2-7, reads DVKVTQSSRYLVKRTGEKVFLECVQDMDHENMFWYRQDPGLGLRLIYFSYDVKMKEKGDIPEGYSVSREKKERFSLILESASTNQTSMYLCASSFHSRDSLVEQYFGPGTRLTVT.

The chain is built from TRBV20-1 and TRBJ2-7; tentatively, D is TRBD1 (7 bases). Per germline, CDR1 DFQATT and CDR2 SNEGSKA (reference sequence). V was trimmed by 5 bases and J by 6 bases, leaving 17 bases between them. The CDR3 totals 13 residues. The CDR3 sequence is CSAPDREASEQYF. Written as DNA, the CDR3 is TGCAGTGCTCCTGACAGGGAGGCTAGCGAGCAGTACTTC.

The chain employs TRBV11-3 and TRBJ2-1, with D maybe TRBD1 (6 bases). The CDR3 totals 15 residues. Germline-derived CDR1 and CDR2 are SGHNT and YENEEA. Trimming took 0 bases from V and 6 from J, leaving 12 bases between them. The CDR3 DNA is TGTGCCAGCAGCTTAGACCCCAGGGGATCCAATGAGCAGTTCTTC. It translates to CASSLDPRGSNEQFF.

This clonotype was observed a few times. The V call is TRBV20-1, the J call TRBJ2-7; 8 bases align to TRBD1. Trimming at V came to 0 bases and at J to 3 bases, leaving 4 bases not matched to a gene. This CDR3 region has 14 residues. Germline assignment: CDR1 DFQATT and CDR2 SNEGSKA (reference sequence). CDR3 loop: CSARDKGQGYEQYF. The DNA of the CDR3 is TGCAGTGCTAGAGATAAAGGACAGGGCTACGAGCAGTACTTC.

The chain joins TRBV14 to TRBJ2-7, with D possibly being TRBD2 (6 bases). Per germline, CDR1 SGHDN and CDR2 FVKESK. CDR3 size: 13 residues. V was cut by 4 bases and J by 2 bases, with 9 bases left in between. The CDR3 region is CASSPGSTYEQYF. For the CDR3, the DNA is TGTGCCAGCAGCCCCGGGAGCACCTACGAGCAGTACTTC.

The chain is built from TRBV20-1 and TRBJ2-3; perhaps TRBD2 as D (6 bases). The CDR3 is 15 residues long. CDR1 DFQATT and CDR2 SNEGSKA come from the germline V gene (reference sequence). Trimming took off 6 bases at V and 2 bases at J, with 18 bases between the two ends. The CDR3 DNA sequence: TGCAGTGCGGTCCAATCGGCGGGGACCACAGATACGCAGTATTTT. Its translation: CSAVQSAGTTDTQYF.

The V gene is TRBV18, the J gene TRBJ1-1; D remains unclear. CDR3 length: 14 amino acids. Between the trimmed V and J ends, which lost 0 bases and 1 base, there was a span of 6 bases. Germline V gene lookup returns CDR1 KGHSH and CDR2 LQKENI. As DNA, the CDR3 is TGTGCCAGCTCACCACCGTGGAAGAACACTGAAGCTTTCTTT. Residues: CASSPPWKNTEAFF.

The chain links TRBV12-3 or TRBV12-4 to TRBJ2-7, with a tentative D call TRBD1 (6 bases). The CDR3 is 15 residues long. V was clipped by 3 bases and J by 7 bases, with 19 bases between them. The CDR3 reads CASSFTGRPTGEQYF. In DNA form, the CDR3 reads TGTGCCAGCAGTTTCACAGGGAGACCTACGGGGGAGCAGTACTTC.

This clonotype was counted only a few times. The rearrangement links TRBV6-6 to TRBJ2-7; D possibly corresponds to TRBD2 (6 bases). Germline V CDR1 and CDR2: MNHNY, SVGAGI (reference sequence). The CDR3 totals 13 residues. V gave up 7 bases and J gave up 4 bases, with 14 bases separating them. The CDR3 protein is CASNPGRRYEQYF. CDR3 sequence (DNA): TGTGCCAGCAACCCAGGGAGGAGGTACGAGCAGTACTTC.

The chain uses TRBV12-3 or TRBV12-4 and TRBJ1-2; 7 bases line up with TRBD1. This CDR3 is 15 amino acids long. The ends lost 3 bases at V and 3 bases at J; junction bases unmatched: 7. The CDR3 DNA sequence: TGTGCCAGCAGTTTCGGCCACAGGGGAGACTATGGCTACACCTTC. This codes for CASSFGHRGDYGYTF.